A selection of T cell receptor beta chains follows, all from one sample in a study of cytomegalovirus exposure and HLA in healthy donors. The repertoire was sequenced with immunoSEQ multiplex PCR; TCRdb's copy has only in-frame clones and lacks some. The sample lists under 200,000 clones; 81% were seen once. Sequenced material: PBMCs. Every receptor here comes from a woman between 25 and 40 years old in good health and CMV-seronegative. Both conserved end residues are part of each CDR3. The order of the fields is D gene, J gene, V gene, clone size, CDR3 DNA, CDR3 protein. D genes are given only for firm matches. Expanded clones are given a class, and other clones once, few, many or no size at all.

-	TRBJ2-7	TRBV6-1	-	TGTGCCAGCAGTGAGGCCTTAACCTACGAGCAGTACTTC	CASSEALTYEQYF
-	TRBJ2-1	TRBV7-9	-	TGTGCCAGCAGCCCCCGTGGCGGGGTCAATGAGCAGTTCTTC	CASSPRGGVNEQFF
-	TRBJ2-7	TRBV30	-	TGTGCCTGGAGTGTACCGAGCAGGGCAAACTACGAGCAGTACTTC	CAWSVPSRANYEQYF
TRBD1	TRBJ1-5	TRBV7-6	-	TGTGCCAGCAGCGTGACAGGGGGAGGCAATCAGCCCCAGCATTTT	CASSVTGGGNQPQHF
-	TRBJ1-5	TRBV7-3	-	TGTGCCAGCAGCTTATTGCGGTCTCAGCCCCAGCATTTT	CASSLLRSQPQHF
-	TRBJ2-5	TRBV7-2	-	TGTGCCAGCAGCTTAGCGGGGGCCCAAGAGACCCAGTACTTC	CASSLAGAQETQYF
-	TRBJ1-2	TRBV6-5	few	TGTGCCAGCAGTCAGGGGCTCCTCGACTATGGCTACACCTTC	CASSQGLLDYGYTF
TRBD2	TRBJ2-1	TRBV6-5	-	TGTGCCAGCGGGTCAGCGGGAGCCCGGGGGAATGAGCAGTTCTTC	CASGSAGARGNEQFF
-	TRBJ2-2	TRBV5-1	-	TGCGCCAGCAGCTTGGCCGTTACCGGGGAGCTGTTTTTT	CASSLAVTGELFF
-	TRBJ2-2	TRBV28	-	TGTGCCAGCAGTTTATCGGGGACGAACACCGGGGAGCTGTTTTTT	CASSLSGTNTGELFF
TRBD2	TRBJ2-3	TRBV6-7	-	TGTGCCAGCAGTTACTCCGGACTAGCTGGGGGGCAAGATACGCAGTATTTT	CASSYSGLAGGQDTQYF
-	TRBJ1-2	TRBV30	once	TGTGCCTGGTGGAGCTTTCCATCTCAGGGAATAGGCTATGGCTACACCTTC	CAWWSFPSQGIGYGYTF
-	TRBJ2-2	TRBV5-1	many	TGCGCCAGCAGCTTGGGGACTATTAACACCGGGGAGCTGTTTTTT	CASSLGTINTGELFF
TRBD2	TRBJ2-3	TRBV7-8	-	TGTGCCAGCAGCTTACAACTAGCGGGAACAGATACGCAGTATTTT	CASSLQLAGTDTQYF
TRBD1	TRBJ2-1	TRBV10-1	few	TGCGCCAGCAGTGAGGGGCAGGGGGCGAACAATGAGCAGTTCTTC	CASSEGQGANNEQFF
-	TRBJ1-2	TRBV4-2	few	TGTGCCAGCAGCCAAGAGCGGGGGGCTAACTATGGCTACACCTTC	CASSQERGANYGYTF
TRBD1	TRBJ1-5	TRBV27	-	TGTGCCAGCAGTGCCGGGACAGACCTCAATCAGCCCCAGCATTTT	CASSAGTDLNQPQHF
TRBD1	TRBJ1-2	TRBV19	-	TGTGCCAGTAGTCCGGACAGGCCGCTGTATGGCTACACCTTC	CASSPDRPLYGYTF
TRBD1	TRBJ1-1	TRBV28	-	TGTGCCAGCAGCTCGCCGACAGGGGGGGACACTGAAGCTTTCTTT	CASSSPTGGDTEAFF
-	TRBJ2-3	TRBV6-5	-	TGTGCCAGCAGTTACATGGGGGGAAGGGGCACAGATACGCAGTATTTT	CASSYMGGRGTDTQYF
TRBD1	TRBJ1-5	TRBV27	-	TGTGCCAGCAGTTTGACGTATCAGGGGGCGAATCAGCCCCAGCATTTT	CASSLTYQGANQPQHF
-	TRBJ1-4	TRBV27	-	TGTGCCAGCAGAACAGGGACAACTAATGAAAAACTGTTTTTT	CASRTGTTNEKLFF
-	TRBJ1-5	TRBV5-1	-	TGCGCCAGCAGCCCCCGGCAGGGTGGACAGCCCCAGCATTTT	CASSPRQGGQPQHF
-	TRBJ2-1	TRBV2	-	TGTGCCAGCAGACGGGGGAGCTCCTACAATGAGCAGTTCTTC	CASRRGSSYNEQFF
TRBD2	TRBJ2-1	TRBV7-3	-	TGTGCCAGCAGCGGGGGGGCCTACAATGAGCAGTTCTTC	CASSGGAYNEQFF
-	TRBJ1-4	TRBV27	-	TGTGCCAGCAGTCCGGGAGGACGGGTGGGGTTTATTGAAAAACTGTTTTTT	CASSPGGRVGFIEKLFF
TRBD1	TRBJ1-1	TRBV18	-	TGTGCCAGCTCACCCAGGGTGTTAGGGGGCTCGGACACTGAAGCTTTCTTT	CASSPRVLGGSDTEAFF
TRBD1	TRBJ2-7	TRBV11-2	-	TGTGCCAGCAGCTACTACAGGGGGGAGAACGAGCAGTACTTC	CASSYYRGENEQYF
TRBD1	TRBJ2-3	TRBV7-2	-	TGTGCCAGCTCCAGGGGGCCCGATACGCAGTATTTT	CASSRGPDTQYF
TRBD1	TRBJ1-1	TRBV11-2	-	TGTGCCAGCAGCTTAGCCCGGGACAGGGGGGCCGGTAGGCCTGAAGCTTTCTTT	CASSLARDRGAGRPEAFF
TRBD1	TRBJ1-6	TRBV19	-	TGTGCCAGTAGTTCGGACAGGAATTCACCCCTCCACTTT	CASSSDRNSPLHF
-	TRBJ1-2	TRBV5-1	-	TGCGCCAGCAGTACGTTGGGTGCAGGATCGGACTATGGCTACACCTTC	CASSTLGAGSDYGYTF
-	TRBJ1-1	TRBV6-5	-	TGTGCCAGCAGTTACTCTGGCAGGGAGAACACTGAAGCTTTCTTT	CASSYSGRENTEAFF
-	TRBJ1-3	TRBV6-5	-	TGTGCCAGCAAAAACAGAATCGCTGGAAACACCATATATTTT	CASKNRIAGNTIYF
TRBD1	TRBJ2-5	TRBV30	-	TGTGCCTGGAGCGACACGACAGGGTCCGAGACCCAGTACTTC	CAWSDTTGSETQYF
TRBD1	TRBJ2-5	TRBV6-1	-	TGTGCCAGCAGTGAAGCTACAGGGGGTTTGGGGACCCAGTACTTC	CASSEATGGLGTQYF
-	TRBJ1-1	TRBV4-2	few	TGTGCCAGCAGCCAAATAGGGGGGGACGCTGAAGCTTTCTTT	CASSQIGGDAEAFF
TRBD1	TRBJ1-6	TRBV5-1	once	TGCGCCAGCAGCTTGGCATTTGGGACAGGGGGCGGTTCACCCCTCCACTTT	CASSLAFGTGGGSPLHF
TRBD1	TRBJ2-7	TRBV27	-	TGTGCCAGCAGTTTATCTACAGGACAGGCGTCAAGAAGCTCCTACGAGCAGTACTTC	CASSLSTGQASRSSYEQYF
TRBD1	TRBJ1-1	TRBV4-1	-	TGCGCCAGCAGCCACCCCAGTGGACAGGTGAACACTGAAGCTTTCTTT	CASSHPSGQVNTEAFF
TRBD1	TRBJ2-7	TRBV5-1	-	TGCGCCAGCAGCCCCAGACAGGGACCCTACGAGCAGTACTTC	CASSPRQGPYEQYF
TRBD1	TRBJ2-3	TRBV29-1	-	TGCAGCGTGAGACCCGGGACAGGCGGCACAGATACGCAGTATTTT	CSVRPGTGGTDTQYF
-	TRBJ1-4	TRBV6-1	-	TGTGCCAGCAGTGAAATTGGAGAGGTGGGAAAACTGTTTTTT	CASSEIGEVGKLFF
-	TRBJ2-3	TRBV14	-	TGTGCCAGCAGCCAGGGCCTACCTAGCACAGATACGCAGTATTTT	CASSQGLPSTDTQYF
TRBD1	TRBJ2-7	TRBV10-1	-	TGCGCCAGCAGTGAGTCCCAGGGGTCAGGGGGCCGAACGGAGCAGTACTTC	CASSESQGSGGRTEQYF
TRBD1	TRBJ1-5	TRBV6-5	few	TGTGCCAGCAGTCGGACAGGGGGGGTTCAGCCCCAGCATTTT	CASSRTGGVQPQHF
-	TRBJ1-1	TRBV20-1	-	TGCAGTGCTTCCCAGAACACTGAAGCTTTCTTT	CSASQNTEAFF
TRBD2	TRBJ2-3	TRBV7-7	-	TGTGCCAGCAGCTTTGGCCTAGCGGGGACAGATACGCAGTATTTT	CASSFGLAGTDTQYF
-	TRBJ2-3	TRBV14	few	TGTGCCAGCAGCCAAGCGGATACGCAGTATTTT	CASSQADTQYF
TRBD2	TRBJ2-1	TRBV19	-	TGTGCCAGTAGTATAAGCGGGGCCGTAGGCTCCTACAATGAGCAGTTCTTC	CASSISGAVGSYNEQFF
-	TRBJ1-1	TRBV5-1	once	TGCGCCAGCAGCTTTGATCAGGGTGGCGGCACTGAAGCTTTCTTT	CASSFDQGGGTEAFF
-	TRBJ1-4	TRBV30	-	TGTGCCTGGAGTGATCGACTGGTCCAACGAGAAAAACTGTTTTTT	CAWSDRLVQREKLFF
TRBD1	TRBJ2-2	TRBV7-9	few	TGTGCCAGCAGCTTAACGCAGGGGGTTGACACCGGGGAGCTGTTTTTT	CASSLTQGVDTGELFF